These T cell receptor beta chains were read from a single sample in a study of spatial heterogeneity in lung cancer. TCRdb re-called the 5' RACE reads through MiXCR, storing one row per CDR3 protein. The sample carries 23,000 or so distinct CDR3 sequences, 4.5% to 5.5% recorded once. This specimen was PBMCs, taken at surgery. The receptor source for this set is a male donor with early-stage non-small cell lung cancer. CDR3s include the opening cysteine and the closing phenylalanine or tryptophan. The D gene is left open where the match is weak. A clone size is listed for some rows: how often the clone was seen (once, few, many), or a class if it is expanded.

CDR3 length	V gene	D gene	clone size	J gene	CDR3 DNA	CDR3 protein
13	TRBV12-3/TRBV12-4	.	medium-sized	TRBJ2-3	TGTGCCAGCGGCCGGGACCTGGGAGATACGCAGTATTTT	CASGRDLGDTQYF
16	TRBV4-3	TRBD2	medium-sized	TRBJ2-5	TGCGCCAGCAGCCCTGAGGTAGCGGGGGGTCGAGAGACCCAGTACTTC	CASSPEVAGGRETQYF
15	TRBV10-3	TRBD2	many	TRBJ2-3	TGTGCCATCAGTGAGGGGCGGGGGATCACAGATACGCAGTATTTT	CAISEGRGITDTQYF
14	TRBV20-1	TRBD2	many	TRBJ2-3	TGCAGTGCTAGACCTGCGGGAGGAACAGATACGCAGTATTTT	CSARPAGGTDTQYF
15	TRBV14	.	many	TRBJ1-2	TGTGCCAGCAGCCAAGTGAACAACCCAGGCTATGGCTACACCTTC	CASSQVNNPGYGYTF
13	TRBV12-3/TRBV12-4	.	many	TRBJ2-2	TGTGCCAGCAGTTTGAGGGGACCCGGGGAGCTGTTTTTT	CASSLRGPGELFF
14	TRBV5-1	.	many	TRBJ1-3	TGCGCCAGCAGCGGCGGACAACTTGGAAACACCATATATTTT	CASSGGQLGNTIYF
16	TRBV6-5	.	few	TRBJ2-5	TGTGCCAGCAGTCCCTCCTTCGGGCCCCGTCAAGAGACCCAGTACTTC	CASSPSFGPRQETQYF
17	TRBV3-1	TRBD2	.	TRBJ2-6	TGTGCCAGCAGCGATCCGGGACTAGGATCTGGGGCCAACGTCCTGACTTTC	CASSDPGLGSGANVLTF
12	TRBV29-1	.	many	TRBJ2-3	TGCAGCGGACAGTACCCCGGGGATACGCAGTATTTT	CSGQYPGDTQYF
15	TRBV11-1	TRBD1	.	TRBJ2-2	TGTGCCAGCAGCGGAAACAGGGGGCACACCGGGGAGCTGTTTTTT	CASSGNRGHTGELFF
12	TRBV10-3	.	many	TRBJ2-1	TGTGCCATCAGTGTTGCTGGCGATGAGCAGTTCTTC	CAISVAGDEQFF
15	TRBV12-3/TRBV12-4	.	few	TRBJ2-6	TGTGCCAGCAGTAGTACGGGCTCTGGGGCCAACGTCCTGACTTTC	CASSSTGSGANVLTF
15	TRBV5-4	TRBD2	many	TRBJ2-1	TGTGCCAGCAGCACCCCGGGACTAGCGGACAATGAGCAGTTCTTC	CASSTPGLADNEQFF
15	TRBV6-5	TRBD1	many	TRBJ1-1	TGTGCCAGCAGCCCTACGCGGACAGGCGGGGAAGAAGCTTTCTTT	CASSPTRTGGEEAFF
14	TRBV6-5	.	many	TRBJ2-7	TGTGCCAGCAGTTACGATCCCCAGACCTACGAGCAGTACTTC	CASSYDPQTYEQYF
15	TRBV7-3	.	many	TRBJ1-1	TGTGCCAGCAGCCCTGAGCGAGGGGGACCAAGTGAAGCTTTCTTT	CASSPERGGPSEAFF
14	TRBV12-3/TRBV12-4	.	many	TRBJ2-1	TGTGCCAGCAGCCTGCTGCAATTCAGGAATGAGCAGTTCTTC	CASSLLQFRNEQFF
17	TRBV7-2	TRBD2	many	TRBJ2-1	TGTGCCAGCAGCTCCGCGTGGGGGGGGTTTTCCTACAATGAGCAGTTCTTC	CASSSAWGGFSYNEQFF
9	TRBV29-1	.	many	TRBJ2-1	TGCAGCGCGTGGACCCCCCAGCTCTTC	CSAWTPQLF
13	TRBV7-3	.	many	TRBJ1-2	TGTGCCAGCAGCTTAGAGGGGCGAGGTGGCTACACCTTC	CASSLEGRGGYTF
14	TRBV7-2	.	many	TRBJ1-3	TGTGCCAGCAGCTTAGGAGGGACCGGAAACACCATATATTTT	CASSLGGTGNTIYF
13	TRBV7-3	.	many	TRBJ1-6	TGTGCCAGCAGCTTAAATTGGGATTCACCCCTCCACTTT	CASSLNWDSPLHF
14	TRBV5-1	.	many	TRBJ2-7	TGCGCCAGCAGCTTGGAGGGATCTGGTTACGAGCAGTACTTC	CASSLEGSGYEQYF
15	TRBV9	.	many	TRBJ2-7	TGTGCCAGCAGCTCAGGCCCCCTACGGGCCTACGAGCAGTACTTC	CASSSGPLRAYEQYF
13	TRBV30	.	many	TRBJ2-3	TGTGCCTGTACTTTAACTAGCACAGATACGCAGTATTTT	CACTLTSTDTQYF
15	TRBV14	.	many	TRBJ1-2	TGTGCCAGCAGCCACAGGGCCACGCTTTCCTATGGCTACACCTTC	CASSHRATLSYGYTF
12	TRBV27	.	many	TRBJ2-7	TGTGCCAGCAGATGGGGGACCTACGAGCAGTACTTC	CASRWGTYEQYF
13	TRBV20-1	.	medium-sized	TRBJ1-3	TGCAGTGCTAGTTCGCCCTCTGGAAACACCATATATTTT	CSASSPSGNTIYF
17	TRBV18	TRBD2	many	TRBJ2-1	TGTGCCAGCTCTCCCGGGACTAGCGGGAGGGCCGCCAATGAGCAGTTCTTC	CASSPGTSGRAANEQFF
16	TRBV6-5	TRBD1	many	TRBJ1-3	TGTGCCAGCAGTTACTCAGGGGGCATCTCTGGAAACACCATATATTTT	CASSYSGGISGNTIYF
13	TRBV28	.	many	TRBJ1-1	TGTGCCAGCACCGCAGCGATCGGTTCTGAAGCTTTCTTT	CASTAAIGSEAFF
13	TRBV12-3/TRBV12-4	.	many	TRBJ2-7	TGTGCCAGCAGTTTAACCTGGGCCCACGAGCAGTACTTC	CASSLTWAHEQYF
15	TRBV30	.	many	TRBJ2-3	TGTGCCTGGAGGAAAGCCCAGACTAGCACAGATACGCAGTATTTT	CAWRKAQTSTDTQYF
15	TRBV11-2	.	.	TRBJ2-3	TGTGCCAGCAGCTTAGCTGGGCCTCACACAGATACGCAGTATTTT	CASSLAGPHTDTQYF
13	TRBV29-1	.	many	TRBJ2-7	TGCAGCGTTGCCACAACCCTCTCCTACGAGCAGTACTTC	CSVATTLSYEQYF
14	TRBV27	TRBD1	many	TRBJ2-3	TGTGCCAGCAGAGTAGACAGGGGCACAGATACGCAGTATTTT	CASRVDRGTDTQYF
15	TRBV6-1	.	many	TRBJ1-2	TGTGCCAGCAGTGAAGCTGGGGGGTTGGGCTATGGCTACACCTTC	CASSEAGGLGYGYTF
15	TRBV20-1	TRBD2	many	TRBJ2-5	TGCAGTGCTAGAAAAATAGCGGGCGCACAAGAGACCCAGTACTTC	CSARKIAGAQETQYF
17	TRBV19	.	many	TRBJ2-6	TGTGCCAGTAGTAAGGGTCAGCTGAGCTCTGGGGCCAACGTCCTGACTTTC	CASSKGQLSSGANVLTF
14	TRBV3-1	.	many	TRBJ2-7	TGTGCCAGCAGCCATTTCGGGAGCACCTACGAGCAGTACTTC	CASSHFGSTYEQYF
14	TRBV5-1	.	many	TRBJ2-7	TGCGCCAGCCGGGCGGGAACTAACTCCTACGAGCAGTACTTC	CASRAGTNSYEQYF
15	TRBV6-5	TRBD1	many	TRBJ1-4	TGTGCCAGCAGTTACGACAGGGGCCGCGGTAGGAAACTGTTTTTT	CASSYDRGRGRKLFF